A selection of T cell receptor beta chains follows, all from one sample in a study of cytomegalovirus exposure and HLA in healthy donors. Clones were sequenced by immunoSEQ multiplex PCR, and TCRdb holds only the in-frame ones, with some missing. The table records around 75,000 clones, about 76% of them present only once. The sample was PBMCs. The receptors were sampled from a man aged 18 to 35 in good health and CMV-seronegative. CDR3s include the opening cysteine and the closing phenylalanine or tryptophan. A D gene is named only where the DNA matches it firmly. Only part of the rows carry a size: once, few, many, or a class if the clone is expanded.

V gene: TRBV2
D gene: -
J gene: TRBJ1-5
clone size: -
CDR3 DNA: TGTGCCAGCTCAGGGGATCAGCCCCAGCATTTT
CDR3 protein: CASSGDQPQHF

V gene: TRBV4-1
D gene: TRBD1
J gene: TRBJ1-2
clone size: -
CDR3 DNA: TGCGCCAGCAGCCCCACAGGGGATAGAGACTATGGCTACACCTTC
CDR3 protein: CASSPTGDRDYGYTF

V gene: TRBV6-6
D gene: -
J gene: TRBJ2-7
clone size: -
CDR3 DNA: TGTGCCAGCAGTTACTCGGGCATCAACTACGAGCAGTACTTC
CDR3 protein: CASSYSGINYEQYF

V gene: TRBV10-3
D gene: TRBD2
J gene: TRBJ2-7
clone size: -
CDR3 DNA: TGTGCCATCAGCCCGGGACTAGGAGGGCCATACGAGCAGTACTTC
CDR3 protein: CAISPGLGGPYEQYF

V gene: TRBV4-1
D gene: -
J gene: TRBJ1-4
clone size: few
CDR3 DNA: TGCGCCAGCAGCCCGACCGGGGGGGCAACTAATGAAAAACTGTTTTTT
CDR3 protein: CASSPTGGATNEKLFF

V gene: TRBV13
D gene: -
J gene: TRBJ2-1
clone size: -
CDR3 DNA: TGTGCCAGCAGCCTTCAAGGGGGGGCGGAGAACAATGAGCAGTTCTTC
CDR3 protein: CASSLQGGAENNEQFF

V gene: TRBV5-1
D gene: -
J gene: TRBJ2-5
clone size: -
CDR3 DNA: TGCGCCAGCAGCTTAAACCCCAGCCGGGGGAAAGAGACCCAGTACTTC
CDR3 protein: CASSLNPSRGKETQYF

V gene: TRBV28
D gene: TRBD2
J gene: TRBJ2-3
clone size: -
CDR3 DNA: TGTGCCAGCAGTTTGTCTAGCGGGGGGGCGAATACGCAGTATTTT
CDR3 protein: CASSLSSGGANTQYF

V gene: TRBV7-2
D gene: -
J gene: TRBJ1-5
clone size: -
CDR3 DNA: TGTGCCAGCAGCCTAAGGGGGAATCAGCCCCAGCATTTT
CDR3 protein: CASSLRGNQPQHF

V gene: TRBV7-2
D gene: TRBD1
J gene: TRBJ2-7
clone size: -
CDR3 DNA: TGTGCCAGCAGCTGGTGGGACAGATCCTACGAGCAGTACTTC
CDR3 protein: CASSWWDRSYEQYF

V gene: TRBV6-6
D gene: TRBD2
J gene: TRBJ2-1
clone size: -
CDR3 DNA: TGTGCCAGCAGTTACGGGGGGGGCTACAATGAGCAGTTCTTC
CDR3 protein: CASSYGGGYNEQFF

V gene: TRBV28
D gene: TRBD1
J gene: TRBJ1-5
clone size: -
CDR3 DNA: TGTGCCAGCAGTCCCCCGACAGGGGAATATAGCAATCAGCCCCAGCATTTT
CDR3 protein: CASSPPTGEYSNQPQHF

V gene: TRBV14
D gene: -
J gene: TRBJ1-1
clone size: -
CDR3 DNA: TGTGCCAGCAGCCAATTATCGCCAGGGAGAGGGACTCGACTTGGGTTCACTGAAGCTTTCTTT
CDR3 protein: CASSQLSPGRGTRLGFTEAFF

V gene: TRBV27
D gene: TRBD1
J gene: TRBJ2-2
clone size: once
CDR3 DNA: TGTGCCAGCAGTTGGACAGGGGGTGTTGGGAGCGGGGAGCTGTTTTTT
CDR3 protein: CASSWTGGVGSGELFF

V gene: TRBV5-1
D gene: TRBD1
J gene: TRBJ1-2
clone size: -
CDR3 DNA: TGCGCCAGCAGCACCGGGACAGTCCCCGCGATAATGTCTAACTATGGCTACACCTTC
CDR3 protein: CASSTGTVPAIMSNYGYTF

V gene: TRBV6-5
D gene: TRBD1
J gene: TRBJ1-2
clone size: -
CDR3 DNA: TGTGCCAGCAGGAGACAGGGATATGGCTACACCTTC
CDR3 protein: CASRRQGYGYTF

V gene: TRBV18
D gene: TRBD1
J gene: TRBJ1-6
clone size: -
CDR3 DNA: TGTGCCAGCTCACCTCCCCGGACAGGGAAGAATTCACCCCTCCACTTT
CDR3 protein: CASSPPRTGKNSPLHF

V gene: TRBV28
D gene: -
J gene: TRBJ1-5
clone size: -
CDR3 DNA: TGTGCCAGCAATGGAGATCAGCCCCAGCATTTT
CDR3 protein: CASNGDQPQHF

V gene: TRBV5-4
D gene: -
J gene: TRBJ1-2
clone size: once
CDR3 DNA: TGTGCCAGCAGCTTGGACAGTACTAACTATGGCTACACCTTC
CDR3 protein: CASSLDSTNYGYTF

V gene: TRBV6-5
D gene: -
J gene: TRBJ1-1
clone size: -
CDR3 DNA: TGTGCCAGCAAATCACAGGATATGAACACTGAAGCTTTCTTT
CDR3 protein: CASKSQDMNTEAFF

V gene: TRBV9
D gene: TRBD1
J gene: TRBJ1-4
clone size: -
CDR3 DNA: TGTGCCAGCAGCGTAGAAGGTACAGGGGGCCCAAATGAAAAACTGTTTTTT
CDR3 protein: CASSVEGTGGPNEKLFF

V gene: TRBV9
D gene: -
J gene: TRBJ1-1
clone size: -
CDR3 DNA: TGTGCCAGCAGCGTACGGGCTTGGGGGGAAATGAACACTGAAGCTTTCTTT
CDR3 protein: CASSVRAWGEMNTEAFF

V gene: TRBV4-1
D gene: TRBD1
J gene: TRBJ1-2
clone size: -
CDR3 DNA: TGCGCCAGCAGCGCTACCCCCCGGGACAGGGGTTTTGGTAGCTATGGCTACACCTTC
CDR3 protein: CASSATPRDRGFGSYGYTF

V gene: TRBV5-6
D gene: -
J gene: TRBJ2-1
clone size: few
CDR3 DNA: TGTGCCAGCAGCCTGACAGTGATCTACAATGAGCAGTTCTTC
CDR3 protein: CASSLTVIYNEQFF

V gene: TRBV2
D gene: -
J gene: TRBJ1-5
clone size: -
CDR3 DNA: TGTGCCAGCAGTACTTATCCGGGAATCATTAATCAGCCCCAGCATTTT
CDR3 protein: CASSTYPGIINQPQHF

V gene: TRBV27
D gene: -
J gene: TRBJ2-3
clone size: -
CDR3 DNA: TGTGCCAGCAGTTCACCGGGAGATACGCAGTATTTT
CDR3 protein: CASSSPGDTQYF

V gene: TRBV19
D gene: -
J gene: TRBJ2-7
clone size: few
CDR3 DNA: TGTGCCAGTAGTCCTCAACAGAATATCTACGAGCAGTACTTC
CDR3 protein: CASSPQQNIYEQYF

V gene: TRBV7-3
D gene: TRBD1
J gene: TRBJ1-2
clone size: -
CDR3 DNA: TGTGCCAGCACCCCCGGGACAGGGATTGGCTATGGCTACACCTTC
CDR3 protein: CASTPGTGIGYGYTF

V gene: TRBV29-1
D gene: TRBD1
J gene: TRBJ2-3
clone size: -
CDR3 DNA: TGCAGCGTTGGTGGGGGGACAGGGGGCTTGACAGATACGCAGTATTTT
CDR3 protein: CSVGGGTGGLTDTQYF

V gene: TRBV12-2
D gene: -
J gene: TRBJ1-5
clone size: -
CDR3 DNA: TGTGCAAGTCGCTTAGGCCGCAGGAAGCCGAGCCCGAATCAGCCCCAGCATTTT
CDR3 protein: CASRLGRRKPSPNQPQHF

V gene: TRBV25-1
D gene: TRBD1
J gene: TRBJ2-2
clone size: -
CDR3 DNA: TGTGCCAGCAGTGAATATCCTGACAGGGGAACAGGGGAGCTGTTTTTT
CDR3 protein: CASSEYPDRGTGELFF

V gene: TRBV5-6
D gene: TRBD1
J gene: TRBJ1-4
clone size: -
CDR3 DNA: TGTGCCAGCAGCCGACAGGGGTTAAATGAAAAACTGTTTTTT
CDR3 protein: CASSRQGLNEKLFF

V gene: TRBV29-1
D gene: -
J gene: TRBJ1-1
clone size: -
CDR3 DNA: TGCAGCGTTGAAAACCGAGGGGGGGTCACTGAAGCTTTCTTT
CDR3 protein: CSVENRGGVTEAFF

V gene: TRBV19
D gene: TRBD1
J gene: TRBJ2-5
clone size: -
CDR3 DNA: TGTGCCAGTAGTATAGGGACAGGGGGCCTTCAAGAGACCCAGTACTTC
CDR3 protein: CASSIGTGGLQETQYF

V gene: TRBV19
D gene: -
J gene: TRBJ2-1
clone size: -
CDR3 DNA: TGTGCCAGTAGTATATCCCTATCCGCCTACAATGAGCAGTTCTTC
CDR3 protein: CASSISLSAYNEQFF

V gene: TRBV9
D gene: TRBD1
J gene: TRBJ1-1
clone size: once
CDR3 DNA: TGTGCCAGCAGCGACGGACAGGGTTCGCACACTGAAGCTTTCTTT
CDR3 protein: CASSDGQGSHTEAFF

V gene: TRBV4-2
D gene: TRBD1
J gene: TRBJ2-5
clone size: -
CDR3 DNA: TGTGCCAGCAGCCACACCCGGGACAGGGTGGAGACCCAGTACTTC
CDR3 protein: CASSHTRDRVETQYF